The rows below give T cell receptor beta chains drawn from one sample of a study of T-cell memory formation after mild COVID-19. TCRdb re-called the 5' RACE reads through MiXCR, storing one row per CDR3 protein. The top ten hold approximately 15% of the sample, which has some 120,000 distinct CDR3 sequences, 16% seen once. Sequencing was performed on PBMCs or a T cell subset sorted from them (not recorded which). The receptors here all came from an adult woman who had mild COVID-19 (a few samples of this study predate the infection). Cell type and time point are not known. Both conserved end residues are part of each CDR3. Each record gives: D gene, clone size, J gene, V gene, CDR3 DNA, CDR3 protein. The D gene is left open where the match is weak. Size tells how often a clone was seen (once, few, many) or the class of an expanded clone, and some rows leave it out.

D gene: .
clone size: .
J gene: TRBJ2-7
V gene: TRBV3-1
CDR3 DNA: TGTGCCAGCAGCCGAGGGGGAGTCGAGCAGTACTTC
CDR3 protein: CASSRGGVEQYF

D gene: TRBD1
clone size: few
J gene: TRBJ1-1
V gene: TRBV12-3/TRBV12-4
CDR3 DNA: TGTGCCAGCAAATGGACAGGGAGTGAAGCTTTCTTT
CDR3 protein: CASKWTGSEAFF

D gene: .
clone size: few
J gene: TRBJ2-3
V gene: TRBV28
CDR3 DNA: TGTGCCAGCAGTTTAGGCGGGAACGGGGATACGCAGTATTTT
CDR3 protein: CASSLGGNGDTQYF

D gene: TRBD1
clone size: few
J gene: TRBJ2-2
V gene: TRBV9
CDR3 DNA: TGTGCCAGCAGCGGGAGGTCCGGGACAGGGTTCACCGGGGAGCTGTTTTTT
CDR3 protein: CASSGRSGTGFTGELFF

D gene: .
clone size: many
J gene: TRBJ2-3
V gene: TRBV5-5
CDR3 DNA: TGTGCCAGCAGCTTGGAAACCCTCAGGGCAGATACGCAGTATTTT
CDR3 protein: CASSLETLRADTQYF

D gene: TRBD1
clone size: few
J gene: TRBJ1-1
V gene: TRBV11-3
CDR3 DNA: TGTGCCAGCAGCTTAGCCGGTGACAGGGGGGAGGCTTTCTTT
CDR3 protein: CASSLAGDRGEAFF

D gene: .
clone size: few
J gene: TRBJ2-3
V gene: TRBV7-2
CDR3 DNA: TGTGCCAGCAGCTTAGGGCCGGTTGCATTTGATACGCAGTATTTT
CDR3 protein: CASSLGPVAFDTQYF

D gene: .
clone size: few
J gene: TRBJ2-7
V gene: TRBV3-1
CDR3 DNA: TGTGCCAGCAGCCAGGGGCAGATTAGCTCCTACGAGCAGTACTTC
CDR3 protein: CASSQGQISSYEQYF

D gene: .
clone size: .
J gene: TRBJ1-6
V gene: TRBV20-1
CDR3 DNA: TGCAGTGCTAGGGGGGGACGCTATAATTCACCCCTCCACTTT
CDR3 protein: CSARGGRYNSPLHF

D gene: .
clone size: .
J gene: TRBJ1-1
V gene: TRBV9
CDR3 DNA: TGTGCCAGCAGCGTAGATCTGGGATTGGCGAACACTGAAGCTTTCTTT
CDR3 protein: CASSVDLGLANTEAFF

D gene: TRBD2
clone size: few
J gene: TRBJ2-4
V gene: TRBV6-5
CDR3 DNA: TGTGCCACCCAAAGCGGGGGAGCCAAAAACATTCAGTACTTC
CDR3 protein: CATQSGGAKNIQYF

D gene: TRBD1
clone size: few
J gene: TRBJ1-1
V gene: TRBV19
CDR3 DNA: TGTGCCAGTAGTACAACCGGGACAGGGGGCACTGAAGCTTTCTTT
CDR3 protein: CASSTTGTGGTEAFF

D gene: .
clone size: few
J gene: TRBJ2-2
V gene: TRBV7-9
CDR3 DNA: TGTGCCAGCAGCCCTACAAGGACTCTCACCGGGGAGCTGTTTTTT
CDR3 protein: CASSPTRTLTGELFF

D gene: TRBD2
clone size: .
J gene: TRBJ2-7
V gene: TRBV7-2
CDR3 DNA: TGTGCCAGCAGCGCCCGACTAGCGGGGCCAGGAGACGAGCAGTACTTC
CDR3 protein: CASSARLAGPGDEQYF

D gene: TRBD2
clone size: .
J gene: TRBJ2-7
V gene: TRBV27
CDR3 DNA: TGTGCCAGCAGTCTACGACTAGCGGGACTCGAGCAGTACTTC
CDR3 protein: CASSLRLAGLEQYF